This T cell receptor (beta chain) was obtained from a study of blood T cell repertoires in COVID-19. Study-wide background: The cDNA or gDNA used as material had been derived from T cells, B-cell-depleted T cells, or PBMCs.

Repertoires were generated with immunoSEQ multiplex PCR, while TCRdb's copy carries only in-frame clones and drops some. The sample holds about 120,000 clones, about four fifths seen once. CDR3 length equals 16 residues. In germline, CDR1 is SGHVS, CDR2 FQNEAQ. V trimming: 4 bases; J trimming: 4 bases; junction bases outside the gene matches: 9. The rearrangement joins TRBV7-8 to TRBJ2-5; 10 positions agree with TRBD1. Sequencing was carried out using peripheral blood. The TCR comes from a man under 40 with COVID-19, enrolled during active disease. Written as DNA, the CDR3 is TGTGCCAGCAGCTCTTTCCTTGGACAGGGGGGAGAGACCCAGTACTTC. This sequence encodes CASSSFLGQGGETQYF.